This record looks at one TCR beta chain sequence and its context. The antigen is undetermined. This record belongs to a study of OX40 agonist ivuxolimab in advanced cancers. Study outcomes and limitations: The study did not work out the antigen specificity of the expanded peripheral T cells.

Clones were sequenced by immunoSEQ multiplex PCR, and TCRdb holds only the in-frame ones, with some missing. The table lists some 64,000 clones, 92% of them singletons. Trimming removed 3 bases from V and 3 bases from J, with 14 bases in between. The CDR3 is 15 amino acids. V and J are TRBV23-1 and TRBJ1-2; a weak D match, TRBD1 (6 bases). TRBV23-1 is an ORF, with its function uncertain. The origin of this receptor is an adult with an advanced solid tumor such as melanoma, head and neck, liver or kidney cancer. The specimen was CD4+ or CD8+ T cells sorted from blood, collected in a trial of the OX40 agonist ivuxolimab. In DNA form, the CDR3 reads TGCGCCAGCAGTCATGATAGGGGGTCGGACTATGGCTACACCTTC. It is translated as CASSHDRGSDYGYTF.